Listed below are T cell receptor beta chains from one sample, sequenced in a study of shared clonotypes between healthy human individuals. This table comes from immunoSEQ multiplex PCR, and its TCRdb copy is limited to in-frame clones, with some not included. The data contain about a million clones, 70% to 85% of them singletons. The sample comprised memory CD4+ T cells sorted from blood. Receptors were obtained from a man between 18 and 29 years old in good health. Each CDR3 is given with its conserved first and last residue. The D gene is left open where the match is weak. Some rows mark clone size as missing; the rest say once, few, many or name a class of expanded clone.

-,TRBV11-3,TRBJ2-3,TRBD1,CASSRDRDGQYF,TGTGCCAGCAGCCGTGACAGGGATGGGCAGTATTTT
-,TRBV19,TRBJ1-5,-,CASSMGLGDQPQHF,TGTGCCAGTAGTATGGGCCTTGGGGATCAGCCCCAGCATTTT
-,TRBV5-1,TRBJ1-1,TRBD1,CASSDTGGLGAEAFF,TGCGCCAGCAGCGATACAGGGGGCCTTGGCGCTGAAGCTTTCTTT
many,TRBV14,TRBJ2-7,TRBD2,CASSQVGSGSYEQYF,TGTGCCAGCAGCCAAGTAGGTAGCGGGAGCTACGAGCAGTACTTC
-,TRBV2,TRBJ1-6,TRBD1,CAIRDSSYNSPLHF,TGTGCCATCCGGGACAGCTCCTATAATTCACCCCTCCACTTT
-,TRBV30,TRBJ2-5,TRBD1,CASTDRGLETQYF,TGTGCCTCAACTGACAGGGGGCTAGAGACCCAGTACTTC
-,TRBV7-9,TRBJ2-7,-,CASSQPGRGNEQYF,TGTGCCAGCAGCCAACCGGGCCGAGGGAACGAGCAGTACTTC
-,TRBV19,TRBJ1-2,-,CASRAQGLANYGYTF,TGTGCCAGCCGGGCGCAGGGCCTTGCTAACTATGGCTACACCTTC
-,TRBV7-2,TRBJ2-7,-,CASSLAGGGTPYEQYF,TGTGCCAGCAGCTTAGCGGGGGGCGGGACTCCCTACGAGCAGTACTTC
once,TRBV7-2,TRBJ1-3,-,CASSLQSSSGNTIYF,TGTGCCAGCAGCTTACAGTCGTCTTCTGGAAACACCATATATTTT
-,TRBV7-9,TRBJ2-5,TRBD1,CASSLALLGQAVETQYF,TGTGCCAGCAGCTTAGCTCTCCTGGGACAGGCGGTAGAGACCCAGTACTTC
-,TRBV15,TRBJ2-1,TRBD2,CATSRDRAGGRNEQFF,TGTGCCACCAGCAGAGATCGAGCGGGAGGTAGGAATGAGCAGTTCTTC
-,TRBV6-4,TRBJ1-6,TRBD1,CASGPGQGCYNSPLHF,TGTGCCAGCGGACCGGGACAGGGTTGCTATAATTCACCCCTCCACTTT
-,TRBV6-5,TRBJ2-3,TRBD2,CASSRTSGGLEAQYF,TGTGCCAGCAGTCGGACTAGCGGGGGGCTTGAGGCGCAGTATTTT
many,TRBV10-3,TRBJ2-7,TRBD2,CASESRDAGVGEQYF,TGTGCCAGCGAAAGTAGGGACGCGGGGGTAGGCGAGCAGTACTTC
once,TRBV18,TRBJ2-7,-,CASSPGPGLAGYEQYF,TGTGCCAGCTCACCAGGGCCGGGGCTAGCAGGCTACGAGCAGTACTTC
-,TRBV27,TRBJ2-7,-,CASSYGSSSSYEQYF,TGTGCCAGCAGTTACGGATCGAGTTCCTCCTACGAGCAGTACTTC
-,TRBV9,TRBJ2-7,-,CASSPVWGATAEQYF,TGTGCCAGCAGTCCTGTGTGGGGGGCTACGGCCGAGCAGTACTTC
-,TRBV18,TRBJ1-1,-,CASSPKQYTEAFF,TGTGCCAGCTCACCGAAACAGTACACTGAAGCTTTCTTT
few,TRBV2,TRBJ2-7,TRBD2,CASSSGGSYEQYF,TGTGCCAGCAGTAGCGGGGGCTCCTACGAGCAGTACTTC
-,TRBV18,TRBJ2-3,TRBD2,CASSRLAGGPSTDTQYF,TGTGCCAGCTCACGACTAGCGGGAGGGCCCTCGACAGATACGCAGTATTTT
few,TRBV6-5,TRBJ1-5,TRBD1,CASSTGTGREHF,TGTGCCAGCAGTACGGGGACAGGGCGAGAGCATTTT
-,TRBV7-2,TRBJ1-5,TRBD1,CASSLSGTESYSNQPQHF,TGTGCCAGCAGCTTATCCGGGACAGAGAGTTATAGCAATCAGCCCCAGCATTTT
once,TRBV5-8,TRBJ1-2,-,CASSQRTSGGYTF,TGTGCCAGCAGCCAGAGGACCTCTGGGGGCTACACCTTC
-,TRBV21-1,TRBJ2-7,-,CASSKVGQGTHEQYF,-
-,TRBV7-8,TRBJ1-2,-,CASSFGGNYGYTF,TGTGCCAGCAGCTTTGGGGGCAACTATGGCTACACCTTC
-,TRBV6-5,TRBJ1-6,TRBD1,CASSGTGVDNSPLHF,TGTGCCAGCAGTGGGACAGGGGTTGATAATTCACCCCTCCACTTT
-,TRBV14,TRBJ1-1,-,CASSQVGGGEAFF,TGTGCCAGCAGCCAAGTCGGGGGCGGCGAAGCTTTCTTT
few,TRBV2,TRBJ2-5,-,CASRPEETQYF,TGTGCCAGCAGGCCAGAAGAGACCCAGTACTTC
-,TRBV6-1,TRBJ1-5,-,CASQGIGQPQHF,TGTGCCAGCCAGGGGATAGGACAGCCCCAGCATTTT
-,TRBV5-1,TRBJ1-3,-,CASSLGTEGNTIYF,TGCGCCAGCAGCTTGGGTACAGAGGGAAACACCATATATTTT
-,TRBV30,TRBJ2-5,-,CAWSVRRQETQYF,TGTGCCTGGAGTGTGAGGCGGCAAGAGACCCAGTACTTC
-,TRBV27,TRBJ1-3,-,CASRPGSVSGNTIYF,TGTGCCAGCAGGCCCGGATCTGTCTCTGGAAACACCATATATTTT
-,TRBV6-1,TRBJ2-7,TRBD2,CASSKQRGDTYEQYF,TGTGCCAGCAGCAAGCAGCGGGGGGATACCTACGAGCAGTACTTC
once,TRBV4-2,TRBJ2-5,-,CASSQGGAQETQYF,TGTGCCAGCAGCCAAGGGGGGGCGCAAGAGACCCAGTACTTC
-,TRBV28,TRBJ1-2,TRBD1,CASSSGQGRANYGYTF,TGTGCCAGCAGTTCGGGACAGGGAAGGGCTAACTATGGCTACACCTTC
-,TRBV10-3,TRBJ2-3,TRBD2,CAIRVPALAGEWLRTDTQYF,TGTGCCATCAGGGTCCCCGCTCTAGCGGGAGAGTGGTTAAGAACAGATACGCAGTATTTT
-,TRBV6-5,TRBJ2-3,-,CASSYLGRQYF,TGTGCCAGCAGTTACCTAGGAAGGCAGTATTTT
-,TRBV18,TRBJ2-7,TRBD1,CASSPKQGQGYEQYF,TGTGCCAGCTCACCAAAACAGGGACAGGGCTACGAGCAGTACTTC
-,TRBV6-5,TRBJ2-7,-,CASSYSPGEQYF,TGTGCCAGCAGTTACTCACCGGGCGAGCAGTACTTC
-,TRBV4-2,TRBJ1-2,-,CASSQDLDSNYGYTF,TGTGCCAGCAGCCAAGATCTGGACAGTAACTATGGCTACACCTTC
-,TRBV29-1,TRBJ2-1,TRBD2,CSVTPVLAGGRGEQFF,TGCAGCGTAACACCCGTACTAGCGGGAGGGCGCGGGGAGCAGTTCTTC
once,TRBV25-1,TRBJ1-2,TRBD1,CASSGMKGTGVDYGYTF,TGTGCCAGCAGTGGCATGAAGGGGACAGGGGTCGACTATGGCTACACCTTC
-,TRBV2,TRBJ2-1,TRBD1,CASIIRTGRNNEQFF,TGTGCCAGCATTATTAGGACAGGGAGGAACAATGAGCAGTTCTTC
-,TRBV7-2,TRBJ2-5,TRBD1,CASSPGQGSQTQYF,TGTGCCAGCAGCCCCGGACAGGGCAGTCAGACCCAGTACTTC
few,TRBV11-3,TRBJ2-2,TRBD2,CASSPHSGRGTGELFF,TGTGCCAGCAGCCCGCATAGCGGGAGGGGCACCGGGGAGCTGTTTTTT
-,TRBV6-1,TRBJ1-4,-,CASSDSPYEKLFF,TGTGCCAGTTCGGACAGCCCTTATGAAAAACTGTTTTTT
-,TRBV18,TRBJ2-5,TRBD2,CASSWTSGSQETQYF,TGTGCCAGCTCATGGACTAGCGGGAGCCAAGAGACCCAGTACTTC
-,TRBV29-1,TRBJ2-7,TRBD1,CSVQQGTYEQYF,TGCAGCGTTCAACAGGGGACCTACGAGCAGTACTTC
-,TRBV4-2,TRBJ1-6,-,CASSPLSQTIPNSPLHF,TGTGCCAGCAGCCCCCTATCGCAAACAATCCCGAATTCACCCCTCCACTTT
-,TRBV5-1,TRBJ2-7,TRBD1,CASSPDRGYEQYF,TGCGCCAGCAGCCCGGACAGGGGGTACGAGCAGTACTTC
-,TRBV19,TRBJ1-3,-,CASSMNGASDGNTIYF,TGTGCCAGTAGTATGAACGGAGCCTCCGACGGAAACACCATATATTTT
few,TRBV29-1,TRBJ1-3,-,CSALEDGNTIYF,TGCAGCGCCCTTGAAGATGGAAACACCATATATTTT
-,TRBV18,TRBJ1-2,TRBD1,CASSPPGQGTYGYTF,TGTGCCAGCTCACCTCCGGGACAGGGGACCTATGGCTACACCTTC